The clone carrying this T cell receptor beta chain was found many times. Its antigen is still unknown. One junction end does not reproduce the germline sequence, and a read error may be involved. What was amplified from RNA transcripts were TCR beta CDR3 regions. The TCR CDR3 was amplified in a first-round RT-PCR using the HTBI primer set. One entry per CDR3 protein, called by TCRdb with MiXCR from the multiplex PCR reads. The sample holds around 620,000 distinct CDR3 sequences, about 14% seen once. These data belong to a study of T cells in Graves' hyperthyroidism and ophthalmopathy. Study details: Before any treatment, at initial diagnosis, peripheral blood was collected.

Uncontrolled infection, other autoimmune disease, pregnancy and lactation each barred patients from inclusion. Fresh peripheral blood, about 9.6 ml, yielded the PBMCs. Germline lookup yields CDR1 MNHEY and CDR2 SVGAGI. This CDR3 has 15 amino acids. Study outcomes and limitations: The majority of expanded thyroid clonotypes above 0.001 also appeared in blood.

The TCR sequence derives from a woman aged 18-29 years with Graves' ophthalmopathy. Sequenced sample: blood. This rearrangement joins TRBV6-5 to TRBJ2-2; tentatively, D is TRBD1 or TRBD2 (5 bases each). The CDR3 DNA is TGTGCCAGCAATTACGTGGGGGTCCACACCGGGGAGCTGTTTTTT. Protein product: CASNYVGVHTGELFF.